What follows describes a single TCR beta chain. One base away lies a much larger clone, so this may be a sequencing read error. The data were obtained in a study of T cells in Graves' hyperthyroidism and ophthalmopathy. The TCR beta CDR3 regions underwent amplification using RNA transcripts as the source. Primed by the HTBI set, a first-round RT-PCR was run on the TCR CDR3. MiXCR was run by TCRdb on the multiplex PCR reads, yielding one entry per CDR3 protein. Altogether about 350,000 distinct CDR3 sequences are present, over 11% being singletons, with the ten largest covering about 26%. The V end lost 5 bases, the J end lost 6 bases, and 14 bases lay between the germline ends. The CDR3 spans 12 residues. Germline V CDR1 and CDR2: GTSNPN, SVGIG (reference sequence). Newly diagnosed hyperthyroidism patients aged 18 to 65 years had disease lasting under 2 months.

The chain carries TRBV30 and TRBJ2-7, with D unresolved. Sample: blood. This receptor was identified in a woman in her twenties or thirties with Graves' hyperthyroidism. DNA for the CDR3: TGTGCCTGGGGTAGTAACCCCTGCGAGCAGTACTTC. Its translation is CAWGSNPCEQYF.